What follows describes a single T cell receptor beta chain. Its cognate antigen has yet to be identified. Per-base qualities were not stored, and no clone one base away is much larger. High-throughput TCR beta sequencing profiled peripheral blood CD8+ and CD4+ T cells from healthy donors, Susac syndrome patients and multiple sclerosis patients. Susac syndrome patients met recently defined diagnostic criteria for definite or probable disease. Bulk CD8+ and CD4+ T cells were purified by magnetic negative isolation, whereas CD8+ TEMRA cells were enriched by FACS. Blood was collected in EDTA tubes and processed within 24 hours, with PBMCs isolated through density gradient centrifugation. PBMCs intended for TCR sequencing were cryopreserved in liquid nitrogen and were subsequently thawed in a 37 degrees C water bath. The sorted or isolated CD4+, CD8+ and CD8+ TEMRA cells reached a purity of at least 90%.

RNA was extracted with the RNeasy kit and roughly 0.45 to 1 ug was reverse transcribed using random hexamers. TCR beta CDR3 regions were amplified with the immunoSEQ multiplex PCR assay covering 54 Vbeta and 13 Jbeta segments. PCR amplification bias was corrected using a synthetic template baseline for primer optimization and computational correction. The authors' pipeline ran thus. Only productive sequences were kept, with reads annotated to V, D and J genes according to IMGT and analyzed in immunoSEQ Analyzer. To calculate clonality, Shannon entropy was normalized by log2 of the number of productive unique sequences and then subtracted from one. Public and private clones were assessed among the 100 most prevalent clones of each patient and control. Clones were defined as Susac-specific if absent from the healthy and MS cohorts, from 900 to 1,300 published viral clones and from other ImmuneACCESS disease sequences. TCRdb trimmed the raw reads at Q25, called clones with MiXCR and kept productive beta chains. For every CDR3 protein sequence, its rows merge into one entry that carries the most common genes and DNA. These V and J calls are TCRdb output, not the study's own analysis. The table for this sample lists around 110,000 distinct CDR3 sequences; about 95% of them were counted only once. About 0.27% of the sample rests with the top ten.

From the cysteine through the phenylalanine, the CDR3 covers 15 amino acids. Only the CDR3 DNA is retained, 45 bases long and in frame from the first base. Trimmed from V: 2 bases; trimmed from J: 7 bases; junction bases lacking a gene match: 7. The germline V gene supplies CDR1 SNHLY and CDR2 FYNNEI. These data belong to a study of CD8 T cells in Susac syndrome (dated by TCRdb to between 2018 and 2020). For the study in its entirety: Of the Susac syndrome patients who were sequenced, more than 5 had clinically active disease and roughly eight were in clinical remission. Clonality of the CD8+ T cell repertoire was compared between around eleven healthy donors, roughly 14 Susac syndrome patients and under 19 multiple sclerosis patients. Whether CD8+ T cell activation and differentiation in Susac syndrome was antigen driven was tested using repertoire sequencing. Susac syndrome patients were therapy-naive, on corticosteroids (some also receiving IVIg), or on IVIg alone at blood withdrawal. What the authors observed across the whole study: The number of individuals in the TCR sequencing and HLA analysis was acknowledged as relatively small. Sixteen Susac-specific public clones were identified in the total CD8+ repertoire, and five Susac-specific public clones were identified in the CD8+ TEMRA repertoire. Clonal expansion was observed in Susac syndrome CD8+ repertoires, with the highest expansion in CD8+ TEMRA cells and greater expansion in clinically active than in remitting patients.

The rearrangement combines TRBV2 with TRBJ2-1; 8 bases in the middle match TRBD1. What was sequenced was CD8+ T cells from PBMCs. This TCR derives from a human donor with Susac syndrome. For the CDR3, the sequence is CASSEWLQGDNEQFF. The DNA sequence is TGTGCCAGCAGTGAATGGTTACAGGGGGATAATGAGCAGTTCTTC.